The entry that follows covers one TCR beta chain sequence. Its antigen is still unknown. One end of the junction does not line up with germline, which may come from a read error. The sample belongs to a study of identical twins. Points from the study as a whole: Twins shared beta out-of-frame sequences in excess, but this excess was weaker. With abundant cord blood beta clonotypes, insertions were fewer; memory repertoires showed no such pattern.

The germline V gene encodes CDR1 ENHRY and CDR2 SYGVKD. The CDR3 runs to 13 residues. Each CDR3 protein gets one entry after TCRdb re-called the 5' RACE reads with MiXCR. Of around 960,000 distinct CDR3 sequences in the sample, roughly 12% were seen once. Separately, the same data were catalogued under a study of yellow fever vaccine responses in identical twins. From that second work: In identical twins, vaccine T cell responses appeared partly shared and partly individual.

This sequence joins TRBV10-3 and TRBJ2-1, with a tentative D call TRBD2 (5 bases). This TCR came from a woman aged 18-35 years in good health. Input material: PBMCs. The CDR3 here is CVISDRDYNEQFF. The CDR3 bases are TGTGTCATCAGTGATCGGGACTACAATGAGCAGTTCTTC.